These T cell receptor beta chains were read from a single sample in a study of T cell responses to AZD1222 COVID-19 vaccine. Method: immunoSEQ multiplex PCR; TCRdb's copy keeps in-frame clones and lacks some. The table has roughly 120,000 clones, around 88% seen once. The sequences come from peripheral blood, collected on day 0 of AZD1222 vaccination. Receptors originate from an adult in good health. Each CDR3 is given with its conserved first and last residue. Fields, in order: D gene, V gene, J gene, clone size, CDR3 protein, CDR3 DNA. The D gene is left open where the match is weak. For some rows the clone size is stated as once, few or many, or as a class when expanded; others skip it.

D gene: .; V gene: TRBV19; J gene: TRBJ1-5; clone size: .; CDR3 protein: CASRGVGSNQPQHF; CDR3 DNA: TGTGCCAGTAGGGGGGTGGGGAGCAATCAGCCCCAGCATTTT
D gene: TRBD1; V gene: TRBV28; J gene: TRBJ1-2; clone size: few; CDR3 protein: CASRLNRGDGYTF; CDR3 DNA: TGTGCCAGCAGATTGAACAGGGGGGATGGCTACACCTTC
D gene: .; V gene: TRBV18; J gene: TRBJ1-2; clone size: .; CDR3 protein: CASSPNDGNYGYTF; CDR3 DNA: TGTGCCAGCTCACCGAACGACGGAAACTATGGCTACACCTTC
D gene: TRBD1; V gene: TRBV7-9; J gene: TRBJ1-1; clone size: .; CDR3 protein: CASSPDRVRTEAFF; CDR3 DNA: TGTGCCAGCAGCCCGGACAGGGTTAGGACTGAAGCTTTCTTT
D gene: .; V gene: TRBV7-2; J gene: TRBJ1-1; clone size: .; CDR3 protein: CASSLGLGGDTEAFF; CDR3 DNA: TGTGCCAGCAGCTTAGGGCTTGGGGGTGACACTGAAGCTTTCTTT
D gene: .; V gene: TRBV7-8; J gene: TRBJ1-6; clone size: .; CDR3 protein: CASSLLSRTSAYNSPLHF; CDR3 DNA: TGTGCCAGCAGCTTGCTAAGCAGGACCAGCGCCTATAATTCACCCCTCCACTTT
D gene: .; V gene: TRBV4-1; J gene: TRBJ2-3; clone size: .; CDR3 protein: CASSHRTDTQYF; CDR3 DNA: TGCGCCAGCAGCCACCGCACAGATACGCAGTATTTT
D gene: .; V gene: TRBV5-1; J gene: TRBJ2-1; clone size: .; CDR3 protein: CASSLELADYNEQFF; CDR3 DNA: TGCGCCAGCAGCTTGGAACTAGCAGACTACAATGAGCAGTTCTTC
D gene: .; V gene: TRBV4-2; J gene: TRBJ1-6; clone size: .; CDR3 protein: CASSQDQAGVNSPLHF; CDR3 DNA: TGTGCCAGCAGCCAAGACCAGGCAGGGGTGAATTCACCCCTCCACTTT
D gene: .; V gene: TRBV29-1; J gene: TRBJ1-1; clone size: .; CDR3 protein: CSVEDHGIRYLNTEAFF; CDR3 DNA: TGCAGCGTTGAAGATCACGGGATCCGCTACTTAAACACTGAAGCTTTCTTT
D gene: .; V gene: TRBV10-3; J gene: TRBJ1-3; clone size: .; CDR3 protein: CATRRESGNTIYF; CDR3 DNA: TGTGCCACCCGGCGGGAATCTGGAAACACCATATATTTT
D gene: TRBD2; V gene: TRBV3-1/TRBV3-2; J gene: TRBJ2-5; clone size: .; CDR3 protein: CASSRLAGAQETQYF; CDR3 DNA: TGTGCCAGCAGCCGACTAGCGGGCGCCCAAGAGACCCAGTACTTC
D gene: .; V gene: TRBV18; J gene: TRBJ1-2; clone size: .; CDR3 protein: CASSPPVRLDGYTF; CDR3 DNA: TGTGCCAGCTCACCACCGGTCAGGCTGGACGGCTACACCTTC
D gene: TRBD1; V gene: TRBV2; J gene: TRBJ1-1; clone size: .; CDR3 protein: CASTSLRTGQTEAFF; CDR3 DNA: TGTGCCAGCACCAGTCTTCGGACAGGGCAGACTGAAGCTTTCTTT
D gene: TRBD1; V gene: TRBV7-2; J gene: TRBJ1-3; clone size: .; CDR3 protein: CASSHSGTGGNTIYF; CDR3 DNA: TGTGCCAGCAGCCACTCCGGGACAGGGGGAAACACCATATATTTT
D gene: .; V gene: TRBV6-5; J gene: TRBJ1-5; clone size: .; CDR3 protein: CASRKTVNQPQHF; CDR3 DNA: TGTGCCAGCAGAAAGACAGTAAATCAGCCCCAGCATTTT
D gene: TRBD1; V gene: TRBV15; J gene: TRBJ1-6; clone size: .; CDR3 protein: CATSSDRGRNSPLHF; CDR3 DNA: TGTGCCACCAGCAGCGACAGGGGGCGGAATTCACCCCTCCACTTT
D gene: TRBD1; V gene: TRBV27; J gene: TRBJ2-7; clone size: .; CDR3 protein: CASSLGQARSYEQYF; CDR3 DNA: TGTGCCAGCAGTTTAGGACAGGCGCGCTCCTACGAGCAGTACTTC
D gene: .; V gene: TRBV5-8; J gene: TRBJ2-5; clone size: .; CDR3 protein: CASSSRETQYF; CDR3 DNA: TGTGCCAGCAGCTCTAGAGAGACCCAGTACTTC
D gene: .; V gene: TRBV19; J gene: TRBJ2-1; clone size: .; CDR3 protein: CASRNPADPASYNEQFF; CDR3 DNA: TGTGCCAGTAGGAATCCAGCAGATCCGGCGTCCTACAATGAGCAGTTCTTC
D gene: .; V gene: TRBV5-1; J gene: TRBJ2-1; clone size: once; CDR3 protein: CASSLAAGGPYNEQFF; CDR3 DNA: TGCGCCAGCAGCTTGGCGGCCGGGGGTCCCTACAATGAGCAGTTCTTC
D gene: .; V gene: TRBV5-1; J gene: TRBJ2-2; clone size: .; CDR3 protein: CASSHGGGTGELFF; CDR3 DNA: TGCGCCAGCAGCCACGGAGGGGGAACCGGGGAGCTGTTTTTT
D gene: TRBD2; V gene: TRBV9; J gene: TRBJ2-7; clone size: .; CDR3 protein: CASSLGTSNGEQYF; CDR3 DNA: TGTGCCAGCAGCCTCGGGACTAGTAACGGCGAGCAGTACTTC
D gene: TRBD1; V gene: TRBV6-5; J gene: TRBJ2-2; clone size: .; CDR3 protein: CASRGTGGGGGELFF; CDR3 DNA: TGTGCCAGCAGGGGGACAGGGGGCGGCGGCGGGGAGCTGTTTTTT
D gene: .; V gene: TRBV7-9; J gene: TRBJ2-5; clone size: few; CDR3 protein: CASSPRPRGYGETQYF; CDR3 DNA: TGTGCCAGCAGCCCCCGGCCAAGGGGGTACGGGGAGACCCAGTACTTC
D gene: TRBD2; V gene: TRBV18; J gene: TRBJ2-7; clone size: .; CDR3 protein: CASSSLAGGDEQYF; CDR3 DNA: TGTGCCAGCTCCTCGCTAGCTGGGGGGGACGAGCAGTACTTC
D gene: .; V gene: TRBV5-1; J gene: TRBJ2-1; clone size: .; CDR3 protein: CASSLQVSDNEQFF; CDR3 DNA: TGCGCCAGCAGCCTACAGGTTTCGGACAATGAGCAGTTCTTC
D gene: .; V gene: TRBV24-1; J gene: TRBJ1-1; clone size: once; CDR3 protein: CAPAGQTTLNTEAFF; CDR3 DNA: TGTGCCCCCGCTGGACAGACAACCCTTAACACTGAAGCTTTCTTT
D gene: .; V gene: TRBV7-9; J gene: TRBJ2-6; clone size: few; CDR3 protein: CASSTSPGGAGHPYSGANVLTF; CDR3 DNA: TGTGCCAGCAGCACCTCTCCTGGGGGGGCGGGACACCCTTACTCTGGGGCCAACGTCCTGACTTTC
D gene: .; V gene: TRBV5-1; J gene: TRBJ1-3; clone size: .; CDR3 protein: CASSLAGQTSGNTIYF; CDR3 DNA: TGCGCCAGCAGCTTGGCAGGACAGACCTCTGGAAACACCATATATTTT
D gene: TRBD1; V gene: TRBV18; J gene: TRBJ2-1; clone size: once; CDR3 protein: CASSPTGERYNEQFF; CDR3 DNA: TGTGCCAGCTCACCGACAGGGGAGAGATACAATGAGCAGTTCTTC